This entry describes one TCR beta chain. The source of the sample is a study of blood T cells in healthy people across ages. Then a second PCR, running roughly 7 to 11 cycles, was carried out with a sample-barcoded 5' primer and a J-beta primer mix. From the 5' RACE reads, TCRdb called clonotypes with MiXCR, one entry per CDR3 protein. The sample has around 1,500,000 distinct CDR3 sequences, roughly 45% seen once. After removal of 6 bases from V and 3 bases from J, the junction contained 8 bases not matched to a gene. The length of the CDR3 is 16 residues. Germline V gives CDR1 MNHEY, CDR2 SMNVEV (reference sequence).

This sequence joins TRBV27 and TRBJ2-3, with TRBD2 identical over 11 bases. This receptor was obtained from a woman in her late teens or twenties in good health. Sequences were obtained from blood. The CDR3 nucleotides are TGTGCCAGCAGCTACACACGACTAGCGGGGACAGATACGCAGTATTTT. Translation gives CASSYTRLAGTDTQYF.